This passage covers 19 T cell receptor beta chains from one sample sequenced in a study of blood T cell repertoires in COVID-19. Some clones are missing from TCRdb's copy, which holds only in-frame ones; the method was immunoSEQ multiplex PCR. There are about 60,000 clones in the sample; about 91% occur only once, and about 4.4% lies in the top ten. The sequenced sample consisted of peripheral blood. All receptors derive from a man in his 60s with acute or convalescent COVID-19.

This clone was counted only a few times. The rearrangement links TRBV5-4 to TRBJ2-1; 8 nucleotides align to TRBD2. Germline CDR1 reads SGHNT; CDR2 reads YYREEE (reference sequence). The CDR3 contains 18 residues. The V gene end was trimmed by 3 bases and the J gene end by 3 bases; junction bases not matched to a gene: 14. The CDR3 loop reads CASSSPGLVGLGYNEQFF. DNA of the CDR3: TGTGCCAGCAGCTCACCGGGACTAGTGGGTTTAGGCTACAATGAGCAGTTCTTC. The variable domain in full, with the rest retrieved from reference TRBV5-4 and TRBJ2-1, is ETGVTQSPTHLIKTRGQQVTLRCSSQSGHNTVSWYQQALGQGPQFIFQYYREEENGRGNFPPRFSGLQFPNYSSELNVNALELDDSALYLCASSSPGLVGLGYNEQFFGPGTRLTVL.

Remarks on this clone: Germline and junction disagree at one end, which may indicate a read error. This chain's CDR3 is CASSEGTSSYNKQFF. The CDR3 DNA is TGTGCCAGCAGTGAAGGGACTAGCAGTTACAATAAGCAGTTCTTC. The chain recombines TRBV2 with TRBJ2-1; TRBD2 aligns across 8 bases. There are 15 residues in the CDR3. Germline values: CDR1 SNHLY, CDR2 FYNNEI.

V gene TRBV11-2 combines with J gene TRBJ2-5; 7 bases line up with TRBD2. The germline CDR1 and CDR2 sequences are SGHAT and FQNNGV. J gave up 5 bases and V 9 bases, and 15 bases lay outside the gene matches. This CDR3 has 15 residues. CDR3 sequence (DNA): TGTGCCAGTCAAGAAGGTGGCGGGAGTGGGGAGACCCAGTACTTC. It translates to CASQEGGGSGETQYF.

The V gene is TRBV11-2, the J gene TRBJ1-2; D possibly corresponds to TRBD1 (5 bases). The V end was cut by 1 base, the J end by 3 bases, with 18 bases between. The CDR3 consists of 17 residues. CDR1 is SGHAT, CDR2 FQNNGV, per germline. The DNA of the CDR3 is TGTGCCAGCAGCTTAGGCATAGTGGTCAGGGCGGACTATGGCTACACCTTC. It is translated as CASSLGIVVRADYGYTF.

This sequence joins TRBV19 and TRBJ2-1; a possible D gene is TRBD2 (5 bases). The CDR3 is made up of 12 amino acids. Germline V gene sequence: CDR1 LNHDA, CDR2 SQIVND (reference sequence). V was shortened by 5 bases and J by 7 bases, with 9 bases between the two germline ends. The CDR3: CASSLALNEQFF. The CDR3 DNA reads TGTGCCAGTAGTCTAGCTCTTAATGAGCAGTTCTTC.

The chain couples TRBV19 to TRBJ1-5, with 8 bases that match TRBD1. V lost 4 bases to trimming and J lost 11 bases; unmatched junction nucleotides: 10. The CDR3 has 14 residues. CDR1 is LNHDA and CDR2 is SQIVND in the germline V gene (reference sequence). CDR3 sequence: CASSTGQGREAQHF. Written as DNA, the CDR3 is TGTGCCAGTAGTACCGGACAGGGCAGGGAGGCCCAGCATTTT.

This chain uses TRBV7-2 with TRBJ2-3; weak D call: TRBD2 (6 bases). Trimming took off 7 bases at V and 0 bases at J, with 8 bases between the two ends. The germline CDR1 and CDR2 sequences are SGHTA and FQGNSA. The CDR3 is 13 residues long. This CDR3 reads CASKGLSTDTQYF. The CDR3 DNA sequence: TGTGCCAGCAAGGGACTGAGCACAGATACGCAGTATTTT.

V gene TRBV25-1 combines with J gene TRBJ2-2; 11 bases agree with TRBD1. The length of the CDR3 is 15 residues. Germline trimming cut 5 bases from V and 6 bases from J; bases unmatched to any gene: 5. Germline V gene sequence: CDR1 MGHDK, CDR2 SYGVNS. CDR3 bases: TGTGCCAGCAGTCCCGGACAGGGGGCCCCCGGGGAGCTGTTTTTT. Translated, it gives CASSPGQGAPGELFF. The full variable domain, completed using reference TRBV25-1 and TRBJ2-2, is EADIYQTPRYLVIGTGKKITLECSQTMGHDKMYWYQQDPGMELHLIHYSYGVNSTEKGDLSSESTVSRIRTEHFPLTLESARPSHTSQYLCASSPGQGAPGELFFGEGSRLTVL.

The rearrangement uses TRBV24-1 and TRBJ2-7; possibly TRBD1 for D (5 bases). Germline CDR1 reads KGHDR; CDR2 reads SFDVKD. V shed 4 bases and J shed 3 bases, with 12 bases lying between them. The CDR3 contains 14 residues. CDR3 DNA sequence: TGTGCCACCAGTGAAAAGGGGAAAGACTACGAGCAGTACTTC. It is translated as CATSEKGKDYEQYF.

This chain links TRBV6-1 with TRBJ2-1, with TRBD1 identical over 10 bases. Germline trimming cut 1 base from V and 9 bases from J; bases unmatched to any gene: 12. The CDR3 runs 17 residues. From germline, CDR1 is MNHNS and CDR2 SASEGT. DNA of the CDR3: TGTGCCAGCAGTGAAGGGCGCGGGACAGGGGTGTTAAGTGAGCAGTTCTTC. Protein: CASSEGRGTGVLSEQFF.

V and J are TRBV18 and TRBJ1-3, with D perhaps matching TRBD1 (6 bases). CDR1 is KGHSH, CDR2 LQKENI, per germline. The CDR3 runs to 14 residues. Trimming cost V 4 bases and J 3 bases, with 10 bases left between them. CDR3 bases: TGTGCCAGCTCACAACAGGGATTTGGAAACACCATATATTTT. The encoded protein is CASSQQGFGNTIYF. The complete variable domain, with remaining parts taken from reference TRBV18 and TRBJ1-3, reads NAGVMQNPRHLVRRRGQEARLRCSPMKGHSHVYWYRQLPEEGLKFMVYLQKENIIDESGMPKERFSAEFPKEGPSILRIQQVVRGDSAAYFCASSQQGFGNTIYFGEGSWLTVV.

This chain joins TRBV4-2 and TRBJ1-2; no definite D call. Germline CDR1 and CDR2: LGHNA and YNFKEQ. The CDR3 is made up of 15 amino acids. The V gene lost 0 bases and the J gene lost 6 bases, with 14 bases spanning the gap. The CDR3 sequence is CASSQERPGKNGYTF. In DNA, the CDR3 is TGTGCCAGCAGCCAAGAGAGACCGGGAAAGAATGGCTACACCTTC.

J is TRBJ2-5 and V is TRBV7-9; 7 positions match TRBD2. The germline gives CDR1 SEHNR, CDR2 FQNEAQ (reference sequence). With 2 bases clipped from V and 4 bases from J, the junction kept 10 bases outside the gene matches. There are 16 residues in the CDR3. The CDR3 is CASSLWAGEGRETQYF. CDR3 bases: TGTGCCAGCAGCTTATGGGCGGGGGAGGGCCGAGAGACCCAGTACTTC.

The rearrangement joins TRBV30 to TRBJ1-2; TRBD1 agrees at 7 bases. The CDR3 contains 13 residues. Trimming cost V 4 bases and J 3 bases; bases outside gene matches: 5. Germline-derived CDR1 and CDR2 are GTSNPN and SVGIG (reference sequence). The CDR3 DNA is TGTGCCTGGACGCTAGGGGGCGACTATGGCTACACCTTC. Protein: CAWTLGGDYGYTF.

The J gene is TRBJ1-1, the V gene TRBV2, with D perhaps TRBD1 (6 bases). This CDR3 spans 11 amino acids. CDR1 is SNHLY and CDR2 is FYNNEI in the germline V gene. V lost 4 bases and J 11 bases, leaving 11 bases between the germline ends. The chain's CDR3 is CASSVQGRAFF. The CDR3 coding sequence is TGTGCCAGCAGTGTGCAGGGGCGCGCTTTCTTT.

The genes are TRBV10-1 and TRBJ1-1, with TRBD1 identical over 7 bases. The CDR3 runs to 14 residues. Trimming removed 0 bases from V and 6 bases from J; junction bases left unmatched: 4. In germline, CDR1 is WNHNN, CDR2 SYGVQD (reference sequence). The CDR3 sequence: CASSESQGFSEAFF. The DNA of the CDR3 is TGCGCCAGCAGTGAGTCACAGGGGTTCTCTGAAGCTTTCTTT.

This chain connects TRBV6-5 to TRBJ2-1; the match to TRBD2 covers 14 bases. Losses at the gene ends were 5 bases for V and 10 bases for J; bases not matched to a gene: 7. The CDR3 covers 15 residues. Germline assignment: CDR1 MNHEY and CDR2 SVGAGI. The CDR3 nucleotides are TGTGCCAGCAGTCCCGGACTAGCGGGAGGAAAGGAGCAGTTCTTC. This translates into CASSPGLAGGKEQFF.

In its sample, this clone is medium-sized. The chain combines TRBV21-1 with TRBJ2-5; the table's D call of TRBD1 was not tested on the DNA. TRBV21-1 is given as a pseudogene. The CDR3 covers 17 residues. The CDR3 spells CASSKGAGGYQRETQYF. CDR3 DNA: TGTGCCAGCAGCAAAGGGGCAGGGGGCTACCAACGGGAGACCCAGTACTTC.

This clone has a handful of counts. V and J are TRBV28 and TRBJ1-5; 9 bases fit TRBD1. Germline trimming cut 6 bases from V and 6 bases from J; bases unmatched to any gene: 9. The CDR3 length is 15 residues. The germline CDR1 and CDR2 sequences are MDHEN and SYDVKM. CDR3: CASSKDRGGGQPQHF. As DNA, the CDR3 is TGTGCCAGCAGCAAGGACAGGGGAGGCGGTCAGCCCCAGCATTTT. Full variable domain (outside the CDR3, taken from reference TRBV28 and TRBJ1-5): DVKVTQSSRYLVKRTGEKVFLECVQDMDHENMFWYRQDPGLGLRLIYFSYDVKMKEKGDIPEGYSVSREKKERFSLILESASTNQTSMYLCASSKDRGGGQPQHFGDGTRLSIL.